This entry is about one TCR beta chain. Its recognized antigen is unknown. Base qualities are missing; no much larger clone stands one base away. A distance of 9 bases separates the germline ends of V and J, which lose 0 bases and 1 base respectively. The germline V gene encodes CDR1 MNHEY and CDR2 SVGAGI. Spanning cysteine to phenylalanine, the CDR3 consists of 15 amino acids. The sequence is cut down to CDR3 DNA, 45 bases in frame from base 1. The data stem from a study of cytotoxic CD8 clonotypes in ibrutinib-treated CLL (dated by TCRdb to the early 2020s). Background on the whole study: The cohort included roughly 15 treatment-naive and ten to eleven relapsed/refractory patients; 17 to 18 were IGHV unmutated. Response samples were taken after a median of approximately 12 months on treatment, ranging from about 6 to 36 months. On average, each sample had some 260,000 productive templates and 94,082 productive rearrangements. Responses were partial in roughly 25 patients and complete in 2; after median 68 months follow-up, roughly 14 stayed in remission and roughly twelve progressed. Cryopreserved peripheral blood mononuclear cells were collected at three points: before therapy, at response, and at either sustained remission or disease progression. Patients were still on ibrutinib when every remission and progressive disease sample was collected. Of the 70 to 90 people in the trial, 26 had longitudinal samples available.

The time point tag for this specimen amounts to: less than 30 months on ibrutinib. For TCR beta library preparation, approximately 2 micrograms of genomic DNA were extracted from the cryopreserved PBMCs. Longitudinal blood samples from CLL patients receiving ibrutinib monotherapy were subjected to high-throughput TCR beta sequencing. The patients were enrolled in a single-center, open-label phase 2 trial of ibrutinib monotherapy. A MiSeq instrument was used for deep resolution sequencing, which targeted depths ranging from 1 in 1 million up to 1 in 200,000 T cells, with coverage averaging 10x for each clonotype. TCR beta libraries were generated with the immunoSEQ hsTCRB Kit. In the paper's pipeline: Data were analyzed with ImmunoSEQ Data Assistant and ImmunoSEQ Analyzer, with V, D and J genes assigned per IMGT definitions. Clonality was computed as one minus normalized Shannon entropy of productive rearrangement frequencies, ranging from 0 to 1. Only overrepresented clonotypes making up at least 0.05% of each patient's repertoire were included in the public clonotype analysis. Some 13 age-matched healthy donor repertoires from immuneACCESS served as clonality controls. The source is immuneACCESS, and TCRdb retained only in-frame sequences with V and J called. Part of the clones is not carried over; for the studies checked, unresolved V genes explain less than half of this, and the remainder is unexplained. That table furnishes V, J and clone size, whereas the DNA furnished D and trimming. Within this sample are about 150,000 clones, with roughly 76% of them counted one time only. In total, the top ten clones hold just over 5% of the sample.

The paper's findings and limits, for the study overall: Public clonotypes were rare and either contracted or stayed stable during treatment, and the rise in clonality at ibrutinib response reflected the expansion of private clonotypes. Clonality increased at ibrutinib response, stayed stable in sustained remission, and fell back toward baseline at progression. Sampling times were not matched between sustained-remission and progressing patients, and lymph node repertoires were not studied. Baseline clonality exceeded that of age-matched healthy donors and correlated strongly with circulating CD8+ T-cell counts.

This sequence originates from a human donor with chronic lymphocytic leukemia. The source material was PBMCs, sampled after 24 months of ibrutinib treatment. The sequence links TRBV6-5 to TRBJ1-1, with the D segment identity uncertain. The CDR3 loop reads CASSYSRTGNTEAFF. The sequenced DNA is TGTGCCAGCAGTTACTCGAGAACGGGGAACACTGAAGCTTTCTTT.